This T cell receptor beta chain emerged from a study of metastatic and nonmetastatic thyroid tumors. Study background: Repertoire comparison spanned blood and tumor or nodule tissue of malignant and benign thyroid patients.

Patients had received no treatment of any kind before thyroid surgery. Original processing methods: Clinicopathological groups supplied CDR3 differences that were used to build a distant-metastasis classifier for papillary thyroid cancer. TCRdb recomputed clones from the PCR reads via MiXCR. These V and J calls rely on TCRdb rather than the paper's analysis. Of approximately 16,000 clones in the sample, roughly 29% are singletons; the top ten hold about 52%. This clone was found many times. Its matching antigen is unknown. Findings and limits, study-wide: Patients with malignant thyroid tumors reportedly had significantly higher TCR beta diversity than those with benign nodules, in blood and tumor.

Germline CDR1 SNHLY, CDR2 FYNNEI. The CDR3 has 16 residues. V trimming: 3 bases; J trimming: 2 bases; junction bases outside the gene matches: 7. The sequence was collected from a male donor with papillary thyroid cancer or a benign thyroid nodule (not recorded which). Some clones in this sample may be carry-over from other donors' samples. Specimen: tumor tissue. The chain has TRBV2 and TRBJ2-7; 10 nucleotides align to TRBD2. This CDR3 reads CASSEVSGRAPYEQYF. In DNA, the CDR3 is TGTGCCAGCAGTGAGGTGAGCGGGAGGGCCCCCTACGAGCAGTACTTC. Full variable domain (rest looked up from reference TRBV2 and TRBJ2-7): EPEVTQTPSHQVTQMGQEVILRCVPISNHLYFYWYRQILGQKVEFLVSFYNNEISEKSEIFDDQFSVERPDGSNFTLKIRSTKLEDSAMYFCASSEVSGRAPYEQYFGPGTRLTVT.